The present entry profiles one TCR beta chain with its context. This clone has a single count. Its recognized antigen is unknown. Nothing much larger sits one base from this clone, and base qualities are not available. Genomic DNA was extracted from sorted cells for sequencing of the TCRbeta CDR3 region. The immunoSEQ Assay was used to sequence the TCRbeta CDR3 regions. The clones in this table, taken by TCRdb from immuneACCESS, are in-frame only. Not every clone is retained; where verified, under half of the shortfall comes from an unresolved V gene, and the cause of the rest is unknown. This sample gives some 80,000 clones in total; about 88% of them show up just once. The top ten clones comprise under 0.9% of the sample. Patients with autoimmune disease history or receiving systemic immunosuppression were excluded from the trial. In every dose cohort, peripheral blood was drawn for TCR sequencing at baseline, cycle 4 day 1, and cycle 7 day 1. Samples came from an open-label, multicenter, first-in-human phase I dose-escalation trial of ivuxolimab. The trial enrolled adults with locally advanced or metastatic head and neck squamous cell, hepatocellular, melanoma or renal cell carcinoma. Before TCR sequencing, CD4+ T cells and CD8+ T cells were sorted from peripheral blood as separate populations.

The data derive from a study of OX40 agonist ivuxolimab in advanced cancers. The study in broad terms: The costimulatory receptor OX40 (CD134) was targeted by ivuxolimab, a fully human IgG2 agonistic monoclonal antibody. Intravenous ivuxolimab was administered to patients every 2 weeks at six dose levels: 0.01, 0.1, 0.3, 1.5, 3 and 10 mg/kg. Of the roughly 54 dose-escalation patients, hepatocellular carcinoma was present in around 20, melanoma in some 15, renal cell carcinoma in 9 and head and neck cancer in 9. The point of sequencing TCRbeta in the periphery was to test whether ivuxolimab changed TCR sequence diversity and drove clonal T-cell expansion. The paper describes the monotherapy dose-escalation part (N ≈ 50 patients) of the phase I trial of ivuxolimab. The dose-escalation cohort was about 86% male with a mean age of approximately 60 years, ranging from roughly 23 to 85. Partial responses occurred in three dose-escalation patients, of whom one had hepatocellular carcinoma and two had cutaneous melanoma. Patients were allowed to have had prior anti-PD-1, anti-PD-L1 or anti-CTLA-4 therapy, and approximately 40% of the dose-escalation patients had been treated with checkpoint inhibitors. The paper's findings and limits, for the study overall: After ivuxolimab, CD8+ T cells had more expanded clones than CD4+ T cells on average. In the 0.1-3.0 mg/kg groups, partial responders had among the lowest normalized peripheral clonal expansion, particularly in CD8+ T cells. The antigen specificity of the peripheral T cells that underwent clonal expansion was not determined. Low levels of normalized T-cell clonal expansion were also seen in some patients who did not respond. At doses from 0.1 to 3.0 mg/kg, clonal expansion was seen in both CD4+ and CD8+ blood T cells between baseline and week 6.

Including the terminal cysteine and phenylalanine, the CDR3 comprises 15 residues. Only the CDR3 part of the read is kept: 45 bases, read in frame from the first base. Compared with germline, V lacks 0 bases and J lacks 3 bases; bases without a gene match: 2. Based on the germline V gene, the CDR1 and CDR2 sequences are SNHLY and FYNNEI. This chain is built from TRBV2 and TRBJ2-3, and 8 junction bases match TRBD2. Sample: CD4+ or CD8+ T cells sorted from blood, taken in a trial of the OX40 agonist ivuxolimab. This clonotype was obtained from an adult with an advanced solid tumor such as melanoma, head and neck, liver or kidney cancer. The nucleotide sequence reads TGTGCCAGCAGTGAAGCGGGGACTAGGACAGATACGCAGTATTTT. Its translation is CASSEAGTRTDTQYF.